This T cell receptor beta chain was obtained from a study of spatial heterogeneity in lung cancer. About the research overall: Untreated early-stage non-small cell lung cancer patients, roughly 75 in total, were the donors. After resection, follow-up PBMC samples were sequenced when available, at a median of roughly two years later. Whole-study findings and limits: Blood contained ubiquitous expanded tumor TCRs more at resection than at follow-up.

Time point reported: blood at routine non-recurrence follow-up after resection. V lost 5 bases to trimming and J lost 3 bases; unmatched junction nucleotides: 6. The CDR3 is made up of 15 amino acids. Germline CDR1 and CDR2: MNHEY and SVGAGI. Each TCR cDNA molecule carried a unique molecular identifier. A single record per CDR3 protein comes from TCRdb applying MiXCR to the 5' RACE reads. The table includes about 94,000 distinct CDR3 sequences, roughly 19% detected once. This clonotype was seen more than once but under ten times. Its antigen remains unidentified. The receptor was derived from a male donor with early-stage non-small cell lung cancer. The gene calls are TRBV6-5 and TRBJ1-3, with TRBD1 matching 8 bases. Sequencing was performed on PBMCs, taken at follow-up. CDR3 nucleotides: TGTGCCAGCAGTCCCCCAGGGGGCTTTGGAAACACCATATATTTT. Its translation: CASSPPGGFGNTIYF.